The 2 T cell receptor beta chains below all came from one sample that was sequenced in a study of PD-1 blockade in classical Hodgkin lymphoma. Time point given: cycle 4 day 1 (C4D1), after more than 5 weeks of nivolumab. All patients experienced relapse after autologous stem cell transplantation, and brentuximab vedotin exposure was variable. Here immunoSEQ multiplex PCR was the method, and the copy in TCRdb shows in-frame clones only, minus some. The repertoire has fewer than 45,000 clones, just over 65% of them found once; the top ten carry around 3.1%. Source: peripheral blood mononuclear cells (PBMCs), taken before the fourth cycle of nivolumab. The origin of the receptors is a human donor with classical Hodgkin lymphoma.

The V gene is TRBV5-1, the J gene TRBJ2-1, with D perhaps TRBD1 (6 bases). Germline lookup yields CDR1 SGHRS and CDR2 YFSETQ. The CDR3 loop spans 16 amino acids. V lost 2 bases and J lost 2, with 14 bases in between. The CDR3 DNA reads as TGCGCCAGCAGCTTCTATTTCCAGGGGACCTACAATGAGCAGTTCTTC. Translation: CASSFYFQGTYNEQFF.

The chain joins TRBV5-6 to TRBJ2-2, with D maybe TRBD1 (5 bases). CDR1 SGHDT and CDR2 YYEEEE come from the germline V gene. The CDR3 totals 15 residues. V was shortened by 0 bases and J by 5 bases, with 11 bases between the two germline ends. CDR3 residues: CASSLGQGGTGELFF. The CDR3 nucleotides are TGTGCCAGCAGCTTGGGGCAGGGTGGGACCGGGGAGCTGTTTTTT.